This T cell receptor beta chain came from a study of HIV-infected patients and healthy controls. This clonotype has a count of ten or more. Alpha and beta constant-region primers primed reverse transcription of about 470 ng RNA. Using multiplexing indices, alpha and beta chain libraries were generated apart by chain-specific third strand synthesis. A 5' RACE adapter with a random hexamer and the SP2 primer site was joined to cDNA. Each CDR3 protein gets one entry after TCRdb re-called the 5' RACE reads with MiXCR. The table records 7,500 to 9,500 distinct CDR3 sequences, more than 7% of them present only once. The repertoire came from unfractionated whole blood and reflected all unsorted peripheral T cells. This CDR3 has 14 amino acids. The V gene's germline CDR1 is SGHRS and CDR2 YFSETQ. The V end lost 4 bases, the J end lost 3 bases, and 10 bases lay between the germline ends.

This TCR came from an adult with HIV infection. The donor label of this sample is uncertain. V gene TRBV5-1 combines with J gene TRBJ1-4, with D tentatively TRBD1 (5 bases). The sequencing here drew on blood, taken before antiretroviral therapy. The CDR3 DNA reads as TGCGCCAGCAGCCAAGGGGATGCTAATGAAAAACTGTTTTTT. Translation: CASSQGDANEKLFF.